This passage covers 30 T cell receptor beta chains from one sample sequenced in a study of T cell changes during pregnancy in multiple sclerosis. The data were produced by immunoSEQ multiplex PCR, yet TCRdb's version contains in-frame clones alone and is incomplete. The data contain about 59,000 clones, about 94% of them singletons. The sample consisted of CD4+ T cells from peripheral blood mononuclear cells, taken before pregnancy. Every receptor here comes from a female donor with multiple sclerosis, enrolled in a pregnancy study.

As DNA, the CDR3 is TGTGCCAGCAGCCCCCCGGGGGGTCTCGGGTATGAGCAGTTCTTC. It yields the protein CASSPPGGLGYEQFF. The chain is built from TRBV7-9 and TRBJ2-1; the match to TRBD2 covers 7 bases. The CDR3 sequence is 15 residues long. Trimming removed 5 bases from V and 8 bases from J; junction bases left unmatched: 12. Germline V CDR1 and CDR2: SEHNR, FQNEAQ (reference sequence). The variable domain in full, completed from reference TRBV7-9 and TRBJ2-1, reads DTGVSQNPRHKITKRGQNVTFRCDPISEHNRLYWYRQTLGQGPEFLTYFQNEAQLEKSRLLSDRFSAERPKGSFSTLEIQRTEQGDSAMYLCASSPPGGLGYEQFFGPGTRLTVL.

The chain combines TRBV5-5 with TRBJ2-7; D remains unclear. The CDR3 runs 15 residues. Germline loops: CDR1 SGHKS, CDR2 YYEKEE (reference sequence). Deletions cut 3 bases from V and 0 bases from J, with 13 bases between. The CDR3, as DNA: TGTGCCAGCAGCTCCCCTTCGGGTCCCTCCTACGAGCAGTACTTC. Protein: CASSSPSGPSYEQYF.

In this sample, this clone turned up a few times. This sequence joins TRBV11-2 and TRBJ1-2, with TRBD1 identical over 9 bases. The J segment lost 6 bases and the V segment lost 5 bases, leaving 7 bases of the junction unmatched. This CDR3 region has 14 residues. Looked up from germline, CDR1 is SGHAT and CDR2 is FQNNGV. Here the CDR3 DNA reads TGTGCCAGCAGCCATTACAGGGGGCGGGATGGCTACACCTTC. Translation: CASSHYRGRDGYTF. Full variable domain (outside the CDR3, taken from reference TRBV11-2 and TRBJ1-2): EAGVAQSPRYKIIEKRQSVAFWCNPISGHATLYWYQQILGQGPKLLIQFQNNGVVDDSQLPKDRFSAERLKGVDSTLKIQPAKLEDSAVYLCASSHYRGRDGYTFGSGTRLTVV.

This clone was seen a single time. This sequence joins TRBV7-2 and TRBJ2-3, with D possibly TRBD1 on 5 matching bases. The CDR3 length is 13 residues. Germline CDR1 and CDR2: SGHTA and FQGNSA. V lost 3 bases, J lost 5 bases, and 9 bases lay in between. The CDR3 here is CASSFQGQDTQYF. The CDR3 DNA is TGTGCCAGCAGCTTCCAGGGCCAAGATACGCAGTATTTT.

The chain couples TRBV7-9 to TRBJ1-1; D gene unclear. The CDR3 spans 13 residues. V gave up 3 bases and J gave up 4 bases, with 9 bases separating them. Germline V lookup: CDR1 SEHNR, CDR2 FQNEAQ (reference sequence). The CDR3 DNA reads TGTGCCAGCAGCTTGCGGGAAGGCACTGAAGCTTTCTTT. Translated: CASSLREGTEAFF. The variable domain in full, completed from reference TRBV7-9 and TRBJ1-1, reads DTGVSQNPRHKITKRGQNVTFRCDPISEHNRLYWYRQTLGQGPEFLTYFQNEAQLEKSRLLSDRFSAERPKGSFSTLEIQRTEQGDSAMYLCASSLREGTEAFFGQGTRLTVV.

This chain links TRBV14 with TRBJ1-5; no firm D call. V was trimmed by 0 bases and J by 9 bases, leaving 9 bases between them. There are 13 residues in the CDR3. CDR1 and CDR2 from the germline V gene are SGHDN and FVKESK. The CDR3 spells CASSQDGSGPQHF. In DNA, the CDR3 is TGTGCCAGCAGCCAAGACGGATCAGGGCCCCAGCATTTT.

The J gene is TRBJ1-2, the V gene TRBV19; D unclear. This CDR3 is 16 amino acids long. CDR1 is LNHDA, CDR2 SQIVND, per germline (reference sequence). V shed 2 bases and J shed 0 bases, with 13 bases lying between them. The CDR3 sequence is CASSIKYGDANYGYTF. The CDR3 DNA reads as TGTGCCAGTAGTATAAAGTACGGGGATGCTAACTATGGCTACACCTTC.

The CDR3 is CASSRPTGGANTGELFF. The CDR3 nucleotides read TGTGCCAGCAGCCGCCCGACAGGGGGCGCGAACACCGGGGAGCTGTTTTTT. The gene calls are TRBV7-6 and TRBJ2-2; TRBD1 matches at 10 bases. The CDR3 contains 17 residues. The V segment lost 5 bases and the J segment 0 bases; nucleotides outside the gene matches: 6. Germline V CDR1 and CDR2: SGHVS, FNYEAQ.

This clone turned up a few times. The V call is TRBV19, the J call TRBJ1-5; 9 bases align to TRBD1. CDR3 size: 14 residues. Germline V CDR1 and CDR2: LNHDA, SQIVND (reference sequence). The CDR3 here is CVITGGARNQPQHF. The DNA of the CDR3 is TGTGTTATTACAGGGGGCGCCCGCAATCAGCCCCAGCATTTT.

The chain couples TRBV7-2 to TRBJ2-5, with 7 bases matching TRBD1. Trimming removed 6 bases from V and 2 bases from J; junction bases left unmatched: 3. Germline V gives CDR1 SGHTA, CDR2 FQGNSA. The length of the CDR3 is 13 residues. CDR3 in DNA: TGTGCCAGCAGTCCACAGGGGCAAGAGACCCAGTACTTC. Residues: CASSPQGQETQYF.

DNA of the CDR3: TGTGCCAGCAGCTGGGACAGGGTCTACGAGCAGTACTTC. It yields the protein CASSWDRVYEQYF. V and J are TRBV5-5 and TRBJ2-7; 9 positions agree with TRBD1. CDR1 and CDR2 (germline): SGHKS, YYEKEE (reference sequence). Unmatched junction bases numbered 1, after V lost 3 bases and J lost 3 bases. This CDR3 comprises 13 residues.

The chain employs TRBV4-3 and TRBJ1-1; D unresolved. The V gene's germline CDR1 is LGHNA and CDR2 YSLEER. The germline V and J ends were trimmed by 0 bases and 4 bases, with 9 bases remaining between them. The CDR3 totals 14 residues. This chain's CDR3 is CASSQDPSVTEAFF. The DNA for the CDR3 is TGCGCCAGCAGCCAAGATCCAAGCGTCACTGAAGCTTTCTTT.

This chain connects TRBV18 to TRBJ2-7; D uncertain. Germline assignment: CDR1 KGHSH and CDR2 LQKENI. The CDR3 contains 15 residues. Between the trimmed V and J ends, which lost 3 bases and 4 bases, there was a span of 16 bases. The DNA of the CDR3 is TGTGCCAGCTCACCCCTGGCCCGCTCTCTTTACGAGCAGTACTTC. It translates to CASSPLARSLYEQYF.

The chain is built from TRBV5-5 and TRBJ2-7, with 9 bases identical to TRBD1. V lost 3 bases to trimming and J lost 5 bases; unmatched junction nucleotides: 3. The germline V gene encodes CDR1 SGHKS and CDR2 YYEKEE (reference sequence). This CDR3 has 13 amino acids. The DNA for the CDR3 is TGTGCCAGCAGCTCCCGACAGGGGGACGAGCAGTACTTC. It specifies CASSSRQGDEQYF. The whole variable domain, remainder taken from reference TRBV5-5 and TRBJ2-7, is DAGVTQSPTHLIKTRGQQVTLRCSPISGHKSVSWYQQVLGQGPQFIFQYYEKEERGRGNFPDRFSARQFPNYSSELNVNALLLGDSALYLCASSSRQGDEQYFGPGTRLTVT.

V and J are TRBV2 and TRBJ2-3; a possible D gene is TRBD2 (6 bases). This CDR3 comprises 15 residues. In germline, CDR1 is SNHLY, CDR2 FYNNEI. Trimming shortened V by 6 bases and J by 4 bases, and 17 bases separated the two germline ends. The CDR3 sequence is CASRGRSWGADTQYF. The DNA of the CDR3 is TGTGCCAGCAGGGGGAGGTCATGGGGCGCAGATACGCAGTATTTT.

The V call is TRBV28, the J call TRBJ2-1; no firm D call. CDR1 and CDR2 (germline): MDHEN, SYDVKM. The length of the CDR3 is 12 residues. V lost 5 bases, J lost 4 bases, and 6 bases lay in between. Here the CDR3 DNA reads TGTGCCAGCAGTGCCACTTACAATGAGCAGTTCTTC. This encodes CASSATYNEQFF.

V usage is TRBV6-1 and J usage is TRBJ2-7; 9 bases fit TRBD1. J lost 6 bases, V lost 8 bases, and 11 bases had no gene match. CDR3 length equals 14 residues. Looked up from germline, CDR1 is MNHNS and CDR2 is SASEGT. The CDR3 spells CASGGQTGGGEQYF. CDR3 sequence (DNA): TGTGCCAGCGGGGGCCAGACAGGGGGTGGCGAGCAGTACTTC.

The V call is TRBV6-5, the J call TRBJ2-3; maybe TRBD1 (5 bases). The germline V gene has CDR1 MNHEY and CDR2 SVGAGI. The CDR3 covers 15 residues. The V gene lost 8 bases and the J gene lost 1 base, with 16 bases spanning the gap. CDR3 sequence reads: CASPIRANRTDTQYF. DNA of the CDR3: TGTGCCAGCCCCATCAGGGCTAATCGCACAGATACGCAGTATTTT.

This clone was counted only a few times. This rearrangement joins TRBV5-1 to TRBJ1-4, with D hard to call. Germline V gene sequence: CDR1 SGHRS, CDR2 YFSETQ. Trimming took off 5 bases at V and 3 bases at J, with 14 bases between the two ends. The CDR3 spans 15 residues. The CDR3 DNA sequence: TGCGCCAGCAGACCGAACATCGGGTCTAATGAAAAACTGTTTTTT. Amino acid sequence: CASRPNIGSNEKLFF.

The chain recombines TRBV5-1 with TRBJ2-1; the match to TRBD2 covers 9 bases. V shed 4 bases and J 3 bases; nucleotides not matched to a gene: 5. CDR3 length equals 15 residues. CDR1 SGHRS and CDR2 YFSETQ come from the germline V gene. CDR3 bases: TGCGCCAGCAGCGAAGGGACTAGCAGCTACAATGAGCAGTTCTTC. Protein: CASSEGTSSYNEQFF.

The chain combines TRBV11-3 with TRBJ1-5; D gene uncertain. Germline V gene sequence: CDR1 SGHNT, CDR2 YENEEA. The germline V and J ends were trimmed by 0 bases and 4 bases, with 10 bases remaining between them. There are 15 residues in the CDR3. CDR3 in amino acids: CASSLDGTRNQPQHF. CDR3 DNA: TGTGCCAGCAGCTTAGATGGTACGCGAAATCAGCCCCAGCATTTT.

The J gene is TRBJ2-3, the V gene TRBV19; TRBD2 matches 7 bases. There are 14 residues in the CDR3. Germline assignment: CDR1 LNHDA and CDR2 SQIVND (reference sequence). J gave up 4 bases and V 3 bases, and 4 bases lay outside the gene matches. The CDR3 DNA reads as TGTGCCAGTAGTATGGGGGGGAAGGCAGATACGCAGTATTTT. As protein: CASSMGGKADTQYF.

V and J are TRBV10-3 and TRBJ1-2; 8 bases are shared with TRBD1. Germline V lookup: CDR1 ENHRY, CDR2 SYGVKD. The CDR3 length is 14 residues. V lost 7 bases, J lost 2 bases, and 6 bases stayed unmatched. The CDR3 sequence is CAITRTGHNYGYTF. The DNA for the CDR3 is TGTGCCATCACCAGGACAGGGCACAACTATGGCTACACCTTC.

The V and J genes are TRBV9 and TRBJ2-3; 9 bases map to TRBD2. V trimming: 1 base; J trimming: 3 bases; junction bases outside the gene matches: 3. Germline V gene sequence: CDR1 SGDLS, CDR2 YYNGEE. This CDR3 region has 15 residues. The CDR3 loop is CASSVLAGQTDTQYF. The DNA of the CDR3 is TGTGCCAGCAGCGTACTAGCGGGACAAACAGATACGCAGTATTTT.

The gene calls are TRBV19 and TRBJ1-4; a possible D gene is TRBD1 (6 bases). Germline assignment: CDR1 LNHDA and CDR2 SQIVND (reference sequence). The CDR3 sequence is 15 residues long. The V and J ends lost 5 bases and 7 bases respectively, with 17 bases between them. The CDR3 DNA sequence: TGTGCCAGTAGTCCCGTCGGGGGGGCAGGTGAAAAACTGTTTTTT. Protein sequence: CASSPVGGAGEKLFF.

The J gene is TRBJ1-5, the V gene TRBV19; the match to TRBD1 covers 9 bases. This CDR3 has 17 amino acids. V dropped 5 bases and J dropped 2; count of bases not matched to a gene: 10. Germline V lookup: CDR1 LNHDA, CDR2 SQIVND (reference sequence). CDR3 in amino acids: CASSPRGQGVGNQPQHF. The CDR3, as DNA: TGTGCCAGTAGTCCTCGGGGACAGGGTGTCGGCAATCAGCCCCAGCATTTT.

The J gene is TRBJ2-1, the V gene TRBV11-2, with D maybe TRBD2 (6 bases). The CDR3 contains 14 residues. CDR1 is SGHAT, CDR2 FQNNGV, per germline. V lost 7 bases and J 9 bases, leaving 19 bases between the germline ends. The CDR3 DNA is TGTGCCAGCACCACCAGGCCAGGGCGGGGTGAGCAGTTCTTC. It encodes CASTTRPGRGEQFF.

The chain joins TRBV30 to TRBJ1-5; D is unresolved. This CDR3 region has 13 residues. The germline V gene has CDR1 GTSNPN and CDR2 SVGIG (reference sequence). Trimming cost V 0 bases and J 1 base, with 4 bases left between them. CDR3 DNA sequence: TGTGCCTGGAGTGTATCGAGCAATCAGCCCCAGCATTTT. Protein product: CAWSVSSNQPQHF.

The V and J genes are TRBV18 and TRBJ2-7; the match to TRBD2 covers 13 bases. CDR3 length: 17 residues. V lost 2 bases, J lost 2 bases, and 6 bases stayed unmatched. Germline CDR1 reads KGHSH; CDR2 reads LQKENI. CDR3 amino acids: CASSPGTSGARPYEQYF. The CDR3 DNA sequence: TGTGCCAGCTCACCAGGGACTAGCGGGGCCCGACCCTACGAGCAGTACTTC.

CDR3 amino acids: CASSPGLAGTIQETQYF. The CDR3 coding sequence is TGCGCCAGCAGCCCAGGACTAGCGGGCACGATCCAAGAGACCCAGTACTTC. The rearrangement links TRBV5-1 to TRBJ2-5; TRBD2 agrees at 11 bases. CDR3 length equals 17 residues. Germline V gene lookup returns CDR1 SGHRS and CDR2 YFSETQ. Trimming removed 4 bases from V and 1 base from J; junction bases left unmatched: 9.